Presented here are 25 T cell receptor beta chains from one specimen sequenced in a study of shared clonotypes between healthy human individuals. The assay was immunoSEQ multiplex PCR, and TCRdb's table has in-frame clones only and misses some. Altogether roughly 1,100,000 clones are present, approximately 76% being singletons, with the ten largest covering 1.4% to 1.5%. Material for sequencing was memory CD4+ T cells sorted from blood. Regarding subset: CD45RA-negative fraction. The receptors originated from a man aged 18 to 29 in good health.

For this clone: Within the sample, other DNA sequences also encode this same CDR3. The V and J genes are TRBV11-2 and TRBJ1-5; the D is unclear. The CDR3 totals 13 residues. Germline CDR1 SGHAT, CDR2 FQNNGV. Trimming removed 5 bases from V and 2 bases from J, with 7 bases in between. This CDR3 is CASSAGGNQPQHF. The DNA for the CDR3 is TGTGCCAGCAGCGCAGGAGGCAATCAGCCCCAGCATTTT.

V gene TRBV19 combines with J gene TRBJ1-2; D is undetermined. The CDR3 length is 14 residues. The germline CDR1 and CDR2 sequences are LNHDA and SQIVND (reference sequence). The ends were cut back, 3 bases at V and 4 bases at J, with 12 bases in the middle. Here the CDR3 reads CASSMGTRSYGYTF. The CDR3 DNA sequence: TGTGCCAGTAGTATGGGAACAAGATCCTATGGCTACACCTTC.

This chain joins TRBV5-1 and TRBJ2-5; TRBD2 matches 12 bases. With V trimmed by 6 bases and J by 1 base, 4 bases remained unmatched. This CDR3 region has 15 residues. CDR1 and CDR2 (germline): SGHRS, YFSETQ. The CDR3 nucleotides are TGCGCCAGCACCACTAGCGGGGGGCGCCAAGAGACCCAGTACTTC. Protein: CASTTSGGRQETQYF. Variable domain in full (rest from reference TRBV5-1 and TRBJ2-5): KAGVTQTPRYLIKTRGQQVTLSCSPISGHRSVSWYQQTPGQGLQFLFEYFSETQRNKGNFPGRFSGRQFSNSRSEMNVSTLELGDSALYLCASTTSGGRQETQYFGPGTRLLVL.

The V gene is TRBV7-8, the J gene TRBJ1-6; 7 bases are a match to TRBD1. The CDR3 loop spans 14 amino acids. Per the germline V gene, CDR1 is SGHVS and CDR2 is FQNEAQ. V was pared by 5 bases and J by 9 bases, with 7 bases of the junction left unmatched. The CDR3 is CASSTQGVGSPLHF. The DNA for the CDR3 is TGTGCCAGCAGCACCCAGGGGGTTGGTTCACCCCTCCACTTT.

The rearrangement links TRBV5-1 to TRBJ1-2; D gene uncertain. CDR1 and CDR2 from the germline V gene are SGHRS and YFSETQ. This CDR3 region has 13 residues. Between the trimmed V and J ends, which lost 5 bases and 6 bases, there was a span of 14 bases. CDR3 protein: CASRAREAHGYTF. The CDR3 region has the DNA TGCGCCAGCAGGGCTCGGGAGGCCCATGGCTACACCTTC.

The chain is built from TRBV7-2 and TRBJ2-3; D might be TRBD2 (5 bases). The V gene's germline CDR1 is SGHTA and CDR2 FQGNSA. V lost 3 bases and J 4 bases, leaving 8 bases between the germline ends. The CDR3 covers 13 residues. CDR3 protein: CASSFDYSDTQYF. The CDR3 region has the DNA TGTGCCAGCAGCTTTGACTATTCAGATACGCAGTATTTT.

The chain recombines TRBV19 with TRBJ2-7; 14 nucleotides match TRBD2. The CDR3 totals 16 residues. Germline V gene data show CDR1 as LNHDA and CDR2 as SQIVND (reference sequence). V shed 7 bases and J 6 bases; nucleotides not matched to a gene: 11. CDR3 loop: CASTDGGLAGESEQYF. Here the CDR3 DNA reads TGTGCCAGTACCGATGGGGGACTAGCGGGAGAGTCCGAGCAGTACTTC.

V and J are TRBV5-1 and TRBJ2-7; 8 positions agree with TRBD2. Looked up from germline, CDR1 is SGHRS and CDR2 is YFSETQ. CDR3 length: 15 residues. With V trimmed by 5 bases and J by 0 bases, 7 bases remained unmatched. Written as DNA, the CDR3 is TGCGCCAGCAGGGCTAGCGGGTGGAGCTCCTACGAGCAGTACTTC. This codes for CASRASGWSSYEQYF.

The gene calls are TRBV10-3 and TRBJ2-2; D gene ambiguous. Germline V CDR1 and CDR2: ENHRY, SYGVKD. V dropped 4 bases and J dropped 4 bases, with 13 bases sitting between them. The CDR3 runs 15 residues. CDR3 bases: TGTGCCATCAGTGGGGGTTTGGGCCTCACCGGGGAGCTGTTTTTT. It is translated as CAISGGLGLTGELFF.

The CDR3 DNA is TGCGCCAGCAGCTCCACCAACTATGAGCAGTTCTTC. Its protein product is CASSSTNYEQFF. The V gene is TRBV5-1, the J gene TRBJ2-1; D unclear. Germline V CDR1 and CDR2: SGHRS, YFSETQ. This CDR3 has 12 amino acids. The V gene lost 3 bases and the J gene lost 8 bases, with 9 bases spanning the gap.

CDR3 in amino acids: CAWSPFPQYEQYF. The DNA of the CDR3 is TGTGCCTGGAGTCCTTTCCCACAGTACGAGCAGTACTTC. The rearrangement links TRBV30 to TRBJ2-7; D gene ambiguous. Germline lookup yields CDR1 GTSNPN and CDR2 SVGIG (reference sequence). The CDR3 has 13 residues. Deletions cut 2 bases from V and 4 bases from J, with 12 bases between.

CDR3 sequence reads: CASSEVVWGRNNEQFF. The CDR3, as DNA: TGCGCCAGCAGTGAGGTTGTGTGGGGGCGAAACAATGAGCAGTTCTTC. The V and J genes are TRBV10-1 and TRBJ2-1; D is possibly TRBD1 (6 bases). The V end was cut by 2 bases, the J end by 5 bases, with 16 bases between. The length of the CDR3 is 16 residues. In germline, CDR1 is WNHNN, CDR2 SYGVQD (reference sequence).

The DNA for the CDR3 is TGTGCCAGCAGCCAGGGGGACTTAGAGACCCAGTACTTC. Residues: CASSQGDLETQYF. The V gene is TRBV7-2, the J gene TRBJ2-5, with D possibly TRBD1 on 7 matching bases. V dropped 5 bases and J dropped 4 bases, with 11 bases sitting between them. The CDR3 runs 13 residues. Germline CDR1 is SGHTA and CDR2 is FQGNSA. Full variable domain (remainder filled in from reference TRBV7-2 and TRBJ2-5): GAGVSQSPSNKVTEKGKDVELRCDPISGHTALYWYRQSLGQGLEFLIYFQGNSAPDKSGLPSDRFSAERTGGSVSTLTIQRTQQEDSAVYLCASSQGDLETQYFGPGTRLLVL.

The chain has TRBV7-3 and TRBJ1-4, with 7 bases lining up with TRBD1. The length of the CDR3 is 16 residues. Germline values: CDR1 SGHTA, CDR2 FQGTGA. J lost 5 bases, V lost 5 bases, and 11 bases had no gene match. The CDR3 coding sequence is TGTGCCAGCAGCGTCCAGGGGGTCGGGGCCAATGAAAAACTGTTTTTT. Amino acids: CASSVQGVGANEKLFF.

The rearrangement uses TRBV10-3 and TRBJ2-5; 9 bases map to TRBD2. The CDR3 extends over 18 amino acids. The V gene end was trimmed by 0 bases and the J gene end by 4 bases; junction bases not matched to a gene: 12. Germline V lookup: CDR1 ENHRY, CDR2 SYGVKD. The CDR3, as DNA: TGTGCCATCAGTGAGTCAAAAATAGCGGGAGTGGGGTCAGAGACCCAGTACTTC. It yields the protein CAISESKIAGVGSETQYF.

This clone was seen once. The chain has TRBV5-6 and TRBJ1-2, with D possibly being TRBD1 (5 bases). The CDR3 has 16 residues. Germline V CDR1 and CDR2: SGHDT, YYEEEE. V was shortened by 3 bases and J by 6 bases, with 21 bases between the two germline ends. For the CDR3, the DNA is TGTGCCAGCAGCTCCCGCCACGTGGGGGTTTCGAATGGCTACACCTTC. Its translation: CASSSRHVGVSNGYTF.

This chain links TRBV5-1 with TRBJ2-1, with 12 nucleotides matching TRBD2. The germline gives CDR1 SGHRS, CDR2 YFSETQ. This CDR3 has 14 amino acids. Trimming cost V 4 bases and J 8 bases; bases outside gene matches: 4. Written as DNA, the CDR3 is TGCGCCAGCAGCCAGACTAGCGGGGGCTATGAGCAGTTCTTC. Encoded protein: CASSQTSGGYEQFF.

This chain links TRBV13 with TRBJ2-6; 8 nucleotides line up with TRBD1. This CDR3 spans 19 amino acids. With 5 bases clipped from V and 0 bases from J, the junction kept 12 bases outside the gene matches. Germline CDR1 and CDR2: PRHDT and FYEKMQ (reference sequence). In DNA form, the CDR3 reads TGTGCCAGCAGCGCCCGGGACAGGACCCAGTCCTCTGGGGCCAACGTCCTGACTTTC. Its protein product is CASSARDRTQSSGANVLTF.

The genes are TRBV30 and TRBJ2-5, with D possibly matching TRBD2 (5 bases). In germline, CDR1 is GTSNPN, CDR2 SVGIG (reference sequence). CDR3 length: 15 residues. Trimming pared 0 bases from V and 2 bases from J, leaving 13 bases between. The CDR3 spells CAWSVGLLPQETQYF. The CDR3 DNA is TGTGCCTGGAGTGTAGGACTGCTCCCTCAAGAGACCCAGTACTTC.

V usage is TRBV5-1 and J usage is TRBJ2-6, with TRBD1 as a possible D gene (5 bases). Deletions cut 3 bases from V and 1 base from J, with 26 bases between. The germline V gene has CDR1 SGHRS and CDR2 YFSETQ. The CDR3 contains 21 residues. The CDR3 protein is CASSSWGGAASSTSGANVLTF. DNA of the CDR3: TGCGCCAGCAGCTCCTGGGGTGGGGCAGCTTCTTCTACTTCTGGGGCCAACGTCCTGACTTTC.

This clone has only one observation. This rearrangement joins TRBV4-2 to TRBJ2-5, with 7 bases aligning to TRBD2. CDR1 LGHNA and CDR2 YNFKEQ come from the germline V gene. Unmatched junction bases numbered 4, after V lost 2 bases and J lost 1 base. This CDR3 comprises 15 residues. CDR3 sequence: CASSQSGGGQETQYF. The CDR3 DNA follows: TGTGCCAGCAGCCAAAGTGGGGGGGGCCAAGAGACCCAGTACTTC.

The chain carries TRBV5-4 and TRBJ1-1; D is undetermined. This CDR3 spans 14 amino acids. The germline gives CDR1 SGHNT, CDR2 YYREEE (reference sequence). V was pared by 2 bases and J by 2 bases, with 10 bases between. The CDR3 DNA reads as TGTGCCAGCAGCTTACAACGCGTAAACACTGAAGCTTTCTTT. Translating gives CASSLQRVNTEAFF. Full variable domain (remainder filled in from reference TRBV5-4 and TRBJ1-1): ETGVTQSPTHLIKTRGQQVTLRCSSQSGHNTVSWYQQALGQGPQFIFQYYREEENGRGNFPPRFSGLQFPNYSSELNVNALELDDSALYLCASSLQRVNTEAFFGQGTRLTVV.

The chain employs TRBV28 and TRBJ1-5; D gene ambiguous. CDR3 size: 14 residues. Trimming took 1 base from V and 6 from J, leaving 10 bases between them. The germline CDR1 and CDR2 sequences are MDHEN and SYDVKM. The CDR3: CASSLFQASQPQHF. CDR3 coding DNA: TGTGCCAGCAGTTTATTCCAGGCGAGTCAGCCCCAGCATTTT.

The genes are TRBV2 and TRBJ2-7, with 9 bases lining up with TRBD1. Germline trimming cut 5 bases from V and 4 bases from J; bases unmatched to any gene: 9. Germline CDR1 reads SNHLY; CDR2 reads FYNNEI. This CDR3 contains 15 residues. CDR3 amino acids: CASSKNRGRDYEQYF. The CDR3 nucleotides are TGTGCCAGCAGTAAAAACAGGGGGCGCGATTACGAGCAGTACTTC.

The gene calls are TRBV5-4 and TRBJ2-1, with 11 positions matching TRBD2. Germline V gene data show CDR1 as SGHNT and CDR2 as YYREEE (reference sequence). Losses at the gene ends were 4 bases for V and 6 bases for J; bases not matched to a gene: 12. The CDR3 runs 17 residues. The CDR3 here is CASSIRLAGPGTNEQFF. The CDR3 DNA reads as TGTGCCAGCAGCATAAGACTAGCGGGGCCAGGTACCAATGAGCAGTTCTTC.